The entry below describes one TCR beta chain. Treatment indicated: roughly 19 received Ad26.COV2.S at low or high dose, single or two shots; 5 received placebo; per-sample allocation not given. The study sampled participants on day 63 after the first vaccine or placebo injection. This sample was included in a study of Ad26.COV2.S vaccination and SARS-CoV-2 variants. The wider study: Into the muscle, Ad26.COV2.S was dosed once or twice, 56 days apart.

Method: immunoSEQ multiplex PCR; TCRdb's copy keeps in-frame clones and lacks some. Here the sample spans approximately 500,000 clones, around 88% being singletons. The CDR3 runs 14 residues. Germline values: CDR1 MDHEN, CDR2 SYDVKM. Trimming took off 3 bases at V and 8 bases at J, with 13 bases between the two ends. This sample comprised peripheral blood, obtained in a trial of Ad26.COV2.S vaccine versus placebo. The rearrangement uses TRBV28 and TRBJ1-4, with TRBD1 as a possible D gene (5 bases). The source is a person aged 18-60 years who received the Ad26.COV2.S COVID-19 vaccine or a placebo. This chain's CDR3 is CASSLSNGGEKLFF. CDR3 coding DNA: TGTGCCAGCAGTTTGTCCAATGGGGGAGAAAAACTGTTTTTT.